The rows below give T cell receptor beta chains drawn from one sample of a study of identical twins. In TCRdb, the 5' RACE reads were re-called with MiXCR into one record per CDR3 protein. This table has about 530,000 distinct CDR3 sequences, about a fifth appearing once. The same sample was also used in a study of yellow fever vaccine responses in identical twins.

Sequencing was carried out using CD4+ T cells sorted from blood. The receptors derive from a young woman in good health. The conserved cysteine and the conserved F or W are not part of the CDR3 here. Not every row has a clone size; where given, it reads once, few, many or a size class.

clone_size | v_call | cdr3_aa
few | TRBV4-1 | ASSRGGSGGLQETQY
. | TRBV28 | ASKKDLDRNEQF
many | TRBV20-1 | SASKNTEAF
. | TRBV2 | ASSERAVNTGELF
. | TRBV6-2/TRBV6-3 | AAKRWDTDTQY
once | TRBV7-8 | ASRGQGTLMDTQY
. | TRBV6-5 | ASSYSRTKGSHNEQF
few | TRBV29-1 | SVTESPANTGELF
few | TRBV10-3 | AISRGENTEAF
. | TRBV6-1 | ASRREGARARDTQY
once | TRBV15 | ATSPLGTSFGPQH
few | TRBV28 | ASSPPRGLNTEAF
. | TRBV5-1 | ASSTQGSMDEKLF
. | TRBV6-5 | ASSFFPGTSVGDEQF
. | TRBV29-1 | SAEAGVPHEQY
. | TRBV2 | ASSVILGDTQY
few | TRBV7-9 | ASRKDPNTEAF
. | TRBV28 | ASSSQPASTDTQY
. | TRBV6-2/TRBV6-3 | ASSYPLMGNTEAF
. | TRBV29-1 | SVEDVGGQAF
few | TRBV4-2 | ASSPRGVGPDEQF
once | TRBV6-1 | ASSERPGTYEQY
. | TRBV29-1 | SVAGGANTGELF
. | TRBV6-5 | ASSYSTGERDIQY
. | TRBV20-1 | RPGGVLTDTQY
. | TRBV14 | ASSTGLAGGPS
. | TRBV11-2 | ASSFSGGASGELF